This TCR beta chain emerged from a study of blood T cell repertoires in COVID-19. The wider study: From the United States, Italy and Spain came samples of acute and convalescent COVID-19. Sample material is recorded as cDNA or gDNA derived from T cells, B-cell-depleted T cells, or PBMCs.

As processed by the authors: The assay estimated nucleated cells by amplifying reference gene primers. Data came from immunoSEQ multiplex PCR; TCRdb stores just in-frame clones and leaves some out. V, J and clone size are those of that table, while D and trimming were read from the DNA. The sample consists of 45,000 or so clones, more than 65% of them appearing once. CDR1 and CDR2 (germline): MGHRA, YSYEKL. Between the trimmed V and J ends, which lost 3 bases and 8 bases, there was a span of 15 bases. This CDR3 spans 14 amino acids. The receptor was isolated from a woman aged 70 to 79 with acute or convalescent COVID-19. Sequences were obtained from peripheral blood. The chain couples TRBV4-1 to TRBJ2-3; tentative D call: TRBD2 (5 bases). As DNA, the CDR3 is TGCGCCAGCAGCCAGGAGAACCGGGGAGCTACGCAGTATTTT. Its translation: CASSQENRGATQYF.